This T cell receptor beta chain appears in the sequencing data of a study of control samples from healthy donors and cancer patients. Germline V CDR1 and CDR2: MNHEY, SMNVEV (reference sequence). CDR3 length equals 14 residues. After removal of 4 bases from V and 1 base from J, the junction contained 2 bases not matched to a gene. Method: immunoSEQ multiplex PCR; TCRdb's copy keeps in-frame clones and lacks some. The profile shows approximately 97,000 clones, 92% of them singletons. This chain uses TRBV27 with TRBJ2-5, with 8 nucleotides matching TRBD2. The sequenced material came from blood. The sequence was collected from a woman under 30 in good health. The CDR3 protein is CASSYTSGQETQYF. The CDR3 DNA sequence: TGTGCCAGCAGTTATACTAGCGGCCAAGAGACCCAGTACTTC.